This T cell receptor (beta chain) was sequenced in a study of CD8 T cells in ankylosing spondylitis. Findings and limits, study-wide: Peripheral blood held disease-linked clones only at relatively low frequency, and these were CD8+. Disease-linked clones were reportedly significantly enriched in matched ankylosing spondylitis synovial fluid.

CDR1 and CDR2 (germline): SGHDT, YYEEEE. The CDR3 covers 16 residues. The V gene lost 4 bases and the J gene lost 0 bases, with 17 bases spanning the gap. This clonotype occurred many times. Its cognate antigen is unknown. The authors made TCR beta libraries by quantitative 5'-RACE with molecular barcodes. Via MiXCR, TCRdb re-called the 5' RACE reads, giving one row per CDR3 protein. The data show around 130,000 distinct CDR3 sequences, around 7% seen once. This chain connects TRBV5-6 to TRBJ2-7, with D perhaps matching TRBD1 (6 bases). Input material: blood, either unsorted or a sorted T cell fraction (not recorded which). The clonotype was recovered from a male donor with ankylosing spondylitis or in good health (not recorded which). The CDR3 DNA reads as TGTGCCAGCAGCATGAGTGACAGGACAACCTCCTACGAGCAGTACTTC. The encoded protein is CASSMSDRTTSYEQYF.